This T cell receptor (beta chain) came from a study of shared clonotypes between healthy human individuals. This table comes from immunoSEQ multiplex PCR, and its TCRdb copy is limited to in-frame clones, with some not included. The data contain approximately 97,000 clones, under 80% of them singletons. Germline V lookup: CDR1 LGHNA, CDR2 YSLEER. There are 14 residues in the CDR3. The V and J ends lost 2 bases and 0 bases respectively, with 7 bases between them. Sequencing input: memory CD8+ T cells sorted from blood. The subset: CD45RO+ cells pooled with CCR7-negative TemRA cells. V and J are TRBV4-3 and TRBJ2-5; D unclear. The clonotype was recovered from a man in his thirties or forties in good health. The CDR3 region has the DNA TGCGCCAGCAGCCAAACCCTCTACCAAGAGACCCAGTACTTC. This translates into CASSQTLYQETQYF.